Sequencing of this T cell receptor beta chain was carried out in a study of blood T cells in healthy people across ages. As regards this clonotype: The junction and the germline gene differ at one end; a read error may be behind it.

CDR3 length: 14 amino acids. Per germline, CDR1 SGHRS and CDR2 YFSETQ. Primers used in a second PCR of roughly 6 to 12 cycles were a sample-barcoded 5' primer and a J-beta primer mix. Samples each returned at least 3 million CDR3-containing paired-end reads. MiXCR, applied by TCRdb to the 5' RACE reads, yields one record per CDR3 protein. The repertoire includes 1.6 million or so distinct CDR3 sequences, 30% to 40% of them detected once, and 10% to 12% sits in the top ten. The TCR comes from a woman aged 25 to 39 in good health. The sequencing sample was made of blood. The chain combines TRBV5-1 with TRBJ1-6, with 8 bases matching TRBD1. Here the CDR3 reads CTSSLGQGRSPLHF. DNA of the CDR3: TGCACCAGCAGCCTAGGACAGGGAAGGTCACCCCTCCACTTT. Variable domain in full (rest from reference TRBV5-1 and TRBJ1-6): KAGVTQTPRYLIKTRGQQVTLSCSPISGHRSVSWYQQTPGQGLQFLFEYFSETQRNKGNFPGRFSGRQFSNSRSEMNVSTLELGDSALYLCTSSLGQGRSPLHFGNGTRLTVT.